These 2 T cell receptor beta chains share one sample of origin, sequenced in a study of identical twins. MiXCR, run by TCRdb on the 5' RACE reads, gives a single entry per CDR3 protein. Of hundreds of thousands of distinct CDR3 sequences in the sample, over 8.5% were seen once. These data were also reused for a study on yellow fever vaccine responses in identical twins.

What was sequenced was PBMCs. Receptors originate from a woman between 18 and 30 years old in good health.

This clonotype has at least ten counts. The CDR3 reads CSAPLSGQGRPLSQHF. DNA of the CDR3: TGCAGTGCTCCTCTATCCGGACAGGGGCGTCCCCTATCCCAGCATTTT. This rearrangement joins TRBV20-1 to TRBJ1-5; 9 nucleotides agree with TRBD1. Germline CDR1 and CDR2: DFQATT and SNEGSKA (reference sequence). J lost 11 bases, V lost 5 bases, and 19 bases had no gene match. The CDR3 runs 16 residues.

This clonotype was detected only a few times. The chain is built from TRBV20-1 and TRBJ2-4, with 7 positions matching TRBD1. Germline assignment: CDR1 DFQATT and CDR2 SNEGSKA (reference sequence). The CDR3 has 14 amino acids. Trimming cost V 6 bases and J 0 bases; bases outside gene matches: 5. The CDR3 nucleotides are TGCAGTGCAAGGGACAGACGAGCCAAAAACATTCAGTACTTC. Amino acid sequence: CSARDRRAKNIQYF.